The clone carrying this TCR beta chain was counted a few times. Its antigen is unknown. These data come from a study of response to subunit inactivated influenza vaccine. Study-level results: Seasonal influenza vaccination, on each occasion, was suggested by the authors to recruit few new T cells.

TCRdb analysed the RT-PCR reads with MiXCR anew, one entry per CDR3 protein. This sample yields around 650,000 distinct CDR3 sequences, of which 15% to 19% are seen a single time; 11% belongs to the top ten. The germline V and J ends were trimmed by 2 bases and 9 bases, with 14 bases remaining between them. CDR3 length: 14 residues. Looked up from germline, CDR1 is SGHTA and CDR2 is FQGNSA. Sample: PBMCs from blood, taken approximately 13 days after vaccination. This TCR derives from a middle-aged man who received an inactivated influenza vaccine. V is TRBV7-2 and J is TRBJ1-5; D unclear. CDR3 sequence (DNA): TGTGCCAGCAGCTTATACCATCAGAGTTGGCCCCAGCATTTT. It translates to CASSLYHQSWPQHF. The variable domain in full, completed from reference TRBV7-2 and TRBJ1-5, reads GAGVSQSPSNKVTEKGKDVELRCDPISGHTALYWYRQSLGQGLEFLIYFQGNSAPDKSGLPSDRFSAERTGGSVSTLTIQRTQQEDSAVYLCASSLYHQSWPQHFGDGTRLSIL.